This T cell receptor (beta chain) was identified in a study of T cell repertoires in cytomegalovirus infection. Study-wide context: Recently identified HLA-C-restricted CMV epitopes were among the peptides used. Study conclusions and caveats: The study found HLA-C-restricted CMV-specific TCR beta clonotypes dominating the ex vivo response. Of the TCR beta families, the public ones yielded a cumulative frequency that identified carriers of CMV plus the relevant HLA.

Germline V gene data show CDR1 as SGHAT and CDR2 as FQNNGV. V lost 1 base, J lost 7 bases, and 18 bases lay in between. The CDR3 length is 16 residues. TCRdb redid the calling of the reads with MiXCR, one entry per CDR3 protein. In the table there are about 310,000 distinct CDR3 sequences, 20% to 25% of which are singletons. In the case of this clonotype: Its target is not known.

This sample comprised cultured PBMCs, obtained from culture after CMV antigen stimulation. The chain is built from TRBV11-2 and TRBJ2-3; D unresolved. This sequence originates from a human donor in good health (CMV status not recorded). Some clones in this sample may be carry-over from other donors' samples. CDR3 protein: CASSLGGSLTVHTQYF. DNA for the CDR3: TGTGCCAGCAGCTTAGGAGGTAGCCTCACCGTGCATACGCAGTATTTT.